This T cell receptor (beta chain) was captured by sequencing in a study of cytomegalovirus exposure and HLA in healthy donors. Findings and caveats of the study: Productive rates of about 87% or about 30% were seen for most TCR beta V segments in an earlier analysis. Cytomegalovirus association was listed for roughly 160 TCR beta chains. Reports described diagnosis of cytomegalovirus status by the classifier as highly specific and sensitive.

This clone was counted only a few times. The antigen remains unidentified. With 60 Vbeta and 13 Jbeta primers, the PCR was carried out. Sequenced by immunoSEQ multiplex PCR; TCRdb stores in-frame clones only, minus some. The repertoire holds about 190,000 clones, with about 86% as singletons. The sample taken for sequencing was PBMCs. The sequence was collected from a woman aged 18-35 years in good health and CMV-seropositive.

This CDR3 is CAWNQLNTEAFF. CDR3 nucleotides: TGTGCCTGGAATCAATTGAACACTGAAGCTTTCTTT. The chain combines TRBV30 with TRBJ1-1; D not certain. The CDR3 has 12 amino acids. In germline, CDR1 is GTSNPN, CDR2 SVGIG (reference sequence). V was trimmed by 4 bases and J by 0 bases, leaving 6 bases between them.